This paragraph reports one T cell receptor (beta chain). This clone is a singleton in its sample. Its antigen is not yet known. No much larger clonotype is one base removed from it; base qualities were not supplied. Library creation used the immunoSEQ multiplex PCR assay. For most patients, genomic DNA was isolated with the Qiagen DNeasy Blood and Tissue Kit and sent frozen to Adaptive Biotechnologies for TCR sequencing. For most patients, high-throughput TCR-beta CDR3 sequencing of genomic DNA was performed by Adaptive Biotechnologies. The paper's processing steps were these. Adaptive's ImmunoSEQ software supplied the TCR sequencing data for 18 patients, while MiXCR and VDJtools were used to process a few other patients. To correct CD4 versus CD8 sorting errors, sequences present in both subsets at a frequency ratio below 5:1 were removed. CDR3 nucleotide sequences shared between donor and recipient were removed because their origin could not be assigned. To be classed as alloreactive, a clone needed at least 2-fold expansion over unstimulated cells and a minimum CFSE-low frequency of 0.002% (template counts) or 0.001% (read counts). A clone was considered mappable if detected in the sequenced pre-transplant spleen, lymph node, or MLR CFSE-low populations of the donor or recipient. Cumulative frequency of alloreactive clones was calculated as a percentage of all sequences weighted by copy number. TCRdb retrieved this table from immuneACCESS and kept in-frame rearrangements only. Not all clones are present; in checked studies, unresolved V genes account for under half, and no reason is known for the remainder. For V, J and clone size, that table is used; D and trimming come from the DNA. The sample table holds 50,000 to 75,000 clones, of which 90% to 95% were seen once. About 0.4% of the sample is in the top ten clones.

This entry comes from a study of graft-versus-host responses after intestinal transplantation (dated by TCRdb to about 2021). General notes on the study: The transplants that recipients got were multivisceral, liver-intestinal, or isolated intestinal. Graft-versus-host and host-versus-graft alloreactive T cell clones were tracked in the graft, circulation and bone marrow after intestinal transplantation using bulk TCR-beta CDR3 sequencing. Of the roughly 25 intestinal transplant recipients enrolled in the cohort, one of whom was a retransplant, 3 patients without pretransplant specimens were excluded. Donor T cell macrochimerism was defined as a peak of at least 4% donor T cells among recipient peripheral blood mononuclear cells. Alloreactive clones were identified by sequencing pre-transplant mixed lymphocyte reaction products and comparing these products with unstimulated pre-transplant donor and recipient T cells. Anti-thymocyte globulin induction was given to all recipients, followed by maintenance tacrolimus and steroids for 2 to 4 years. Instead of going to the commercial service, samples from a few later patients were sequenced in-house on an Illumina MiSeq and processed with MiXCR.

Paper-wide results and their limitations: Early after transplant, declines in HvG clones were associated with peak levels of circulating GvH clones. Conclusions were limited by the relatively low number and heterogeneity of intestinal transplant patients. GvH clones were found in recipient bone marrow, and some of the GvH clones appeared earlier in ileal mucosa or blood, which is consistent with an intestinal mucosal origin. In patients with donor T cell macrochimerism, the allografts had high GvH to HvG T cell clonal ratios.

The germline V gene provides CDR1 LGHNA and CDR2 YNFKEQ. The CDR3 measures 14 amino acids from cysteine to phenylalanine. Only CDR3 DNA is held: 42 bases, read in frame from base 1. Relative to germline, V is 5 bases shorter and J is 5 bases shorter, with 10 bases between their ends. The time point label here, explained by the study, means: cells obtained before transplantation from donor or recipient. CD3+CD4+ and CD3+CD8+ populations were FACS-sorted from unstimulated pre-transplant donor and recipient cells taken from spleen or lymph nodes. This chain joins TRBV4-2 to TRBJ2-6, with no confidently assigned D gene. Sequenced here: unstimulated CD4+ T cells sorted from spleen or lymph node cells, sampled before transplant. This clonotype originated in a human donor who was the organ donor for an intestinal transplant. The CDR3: CASSLQSRANVLTF. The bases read TGTGCCAGCAGCTTACAAAGTCGGGCCAACGTCCTGACTTTC.